Below, 13 T cell receptor beta chains from the same sample are listed, as sequenced in a study of T cells after yellow fever vaccination. TCRdb reprocessed the 5' RACE reads via MiXCR and lists one record per CDR3 protein. The sample yields around 300,000 distinct CDR3 sequences, over 3.5% seen once. This specimen was PBMCs, taken 5 days after the yellow fever booster vaccination. The receptors stem from a man aged 18 to 30 who received the YFV17D yellow fever vaccine.

At least ten counts were recorded for this clonotype. The chain employs TRBV5-1 and TRBJ1-1, with 9 bases matching TRBD1. Trimming removed 8 bases from V and 4 bases from J; junction bases left unmatched: 6. The CDR3 has 13 residues. Germline CDR1 SGHRS, CDR2 YFSETQ. This CDR3 reads CASRTGEGTEAFF. The CDR3 DNA follows: TGCGCCAGTCGGACAGGGGAGGGCACTGAAGCTTTCTTT.

This clonotype turned up a few times. The chain joins TRBV12-3 or TRBV12-4 to TRBJ1-2; D perhaps matches TRBD1 (6 bases). The CDR3 covers 13 residues. V was clipped by 4 bases and J by 4 bases, with 10 bases between them. As DNA, the CDR3 is TGTGCCAGCAGTTCCGGGGGGGCCTATGGCTACACCTTC. The encoded protein is CASSSGGAYGYTF.

The sample holds a few counts of this clonotype. The chain joins TRBV15 to TRBJ1-1, with D hard to call. Trimming took off 0 bases at V and 1 base at J, with 12 bases between the two ends. CDR3 size: 16 residues. The germline CDR1 and CDR2 sequences are LNHNV and YYDKDF (reference sequence). The CDR3 DNA is TGTGCCACCAGCAGAGATGGCCCGTGGACGAACACTGAAGCTTTCTTT. Its protein product is CATSRDGPWTNTEAFF.

In its sample, this clonotype was seen a few times. The rearrangement links TRBV5-1 to TRBJ1-1; TRBD1 agrees at 11 bases. V gave up 4 bases and J gave up 0 bases; unmatched junction bases: 5. This CDR3 contains 16 residues. Germline V gene sequence: CDR1 SGHRS, CDR2 YFSETQ. The CDR3 region is CASSPGTGGMNTEAFF. CDR3 nucleotides: TGCGCCAGCAGCCCGGGGACAGGGGGTATGAACACTGAAGCTTTCTTT.

This clonotype has a handful of counts. The chain uses TRBV12-3 or TRBV12-4 and TRBJ2-2; 12 nucleotides match TRBD2. This CDR3 is 14 amino acids long. V shed 6 bases, J shed 6 bases, and the junction held 2 bases outside the gene matches. CDR3 bases: TGTGCCAGCAGGCTAGCGGGGGGGGCCGGGGAGCTGTTTTTT. Translating it yields CASRLAGGAGELFF.

The rearrangement uses TRBV10-3 and TRBJ2-1, with D possibly being TRBD1 (5 bases). The ends were cut back, 5 bases at V and 3 bases at J, with 11 bases in the middle. The CDR3 consists of 14 residues. Germline V gene data show CDR1 as ENHRY and CDR2 as SYGVKD. The CDR3 protein is CAISQGSHYNEQFF. In nucleotides, the CDR3 is TGTGCCATCAGTCAGGGTTCCCACTACAATGAGCAGTTCTTC.

This chain links TRBV19 with TRBJ2-1; possible D gene TRBD1, 7 bases. CDR3 size: 17 residues. Trimming cost V 3 bases and J 7 bases, with 22 bases left between them. The germline CDR1 and CDR2 sequences are LNHDA and SQIVND (reference sequence). CDR3 bases: TGTGCCAGTAGTATGCCCAGGGGGGCGAAGGGGCGGAATGAGCAGTTCTTC. It specifies CASSMPRGAKGRNEQFF.

In its sample, this clonotype was seen once. The chain links TRBV5-5 to TRBJ1-5; D is possibly TRBD1 (6 bases). The CDR3 is 14 amino acids. V was trimmed by 2 bases and J by 7 bases, leaving 13 bases between them. Germline CDR1 is SGHKS and CDR2 is YYEKEE (reference sequence). CDR3 residues: CASSLMGAEQPQHF. CDR3 DNA sequence: TGTGCCAGCAGCTTAATGGGGGCGGAACAGCCCCAGCATTTT.

This clonotype has only a few counts. This chain joins TRBV15 and TRBJ1-1; D might be TRBD1 (5 bases). Per the germline V gene, CDR1 is LNHNV and CDR2 is YYDKDF (reference sequence). The CDR3 runs to 18 residues. The germline V and J ends were trimmed by 0 bases and 0 bases, with 17 bases remaining between them. The CDR3 nucleotides read TGTGCCACCAGCAGAGATAAGAGTCAGGGCATCATGAACACTGAAGCTTTCTTT. Its translation is CATSRDKSQGIMNTEAFF.

The chain is built from TRBV7-2 and TRBJ2-1, with 9 bases lining up with TRBD2. The CDR3 totals 16 residues. CDR1 SGHTA and CDR2 FQGNSA come from the germline V gene. The trim removed 0 bases at V and 0 bases at J, leaving 0 bases unmatched. Written as DNA, the CDR3 is TGTGCCAGCAGCTTAGCGCGGGGGGGCTCCTACAATGAGCAGTTCTTC. This sequence encodes CASSLARGGSYNEQFF.

This clonotype was observed a few times. This chain connects TRBV12-3 or TRBV12-4 to TRBJ2-1, with TRBD1 as a possible D gene (6 bases). CDR3 length equals 12 residues. V was trimmed by 7 bases and J by 7 bases, leaving 11 bases between them. The CDR3, as DNA: TGTGCCAGCACAGGGGACGATAATGAGCAGTTCTTC. Its protein product is CASTGDDNEQFF.

This clonotype was picked up many times. The chain employs TRBV10-1 and TRBJ2-5, with 8 nucleotides matching TRBD1. CDR1 and CDR2 from the germline V gene are WNHNN and SYGVQD (reference sequence). Losses at the gene ends were 6 bases for V and 1 base for J; bases not matched to a gene: 1. CDR3 length: 13 amino acids. The CDR3 protein is CASRDRVQETQYF. The CDR3 DNA sequence: TGCGCCAGCAGGGACAGGGTCCAAGAGACCCAGTACTTC.

This clonotype has more than one count but fewer than ten. This sequence joins TRBV12-3 or TRBV12-4 and TRBJ1-1; possibly TRBD1 for D (5 bases). The CDR3 is 13 amino acids. V lost 2 bases and J 5 bases, leaving 9 bases between the germline ends. The CDR3 coding sequence is TGTGCCAGCAGTTTATCGTGGGGGACTGAAGCTTTCTTT. Its translation: CASSLSWGTEAFF.